This TCR beta chain was obtained from a study of cytomegalovirus exposure and HLA in healthy donors (TCRdb year 2017). Broadly, across the study: According to an earlier analysis of a few hundred of the donors, about 170 million T cells yielded some 110 million unique TCR beta sequences and approximately 300 Gb of sequence data. An early release covering 550 to 650 HLA-typed donors comprised 250 to 350 gigabases of sequencing data and around 80 million unique TCR sequences. Of the roughly 400 genotyped donors, approximately 83% fell in the genetic ancestry cluster associated with self-reported Caucasian donors. The aim of the study was to test whether cataloging public T cell receptors could identify signatures of past pathogen exposure. Using immunosequencing, the study profiled T cell repertoires from around 680 subjects and related those repertoires to cytomegalovirus serostatus. Along with the approximately 620-subject first cohort, a separate validation cohort of 120 different subjects was used. To predict cytomegalovirus infection status, the study brought together high-throughput TCR immunosequencing, statistical association of individual TCRs with disease status, and machine learning. A later analysis re-analyzed previously published TCR beta repertoires from 550 to 700 donors and added high-resolution HLA genotyping to study TCR occurrence patterns. In the later analysis, no new phenotypic data were used to find candidate immune exposures; instead, reliance was placed on TCR beta sequences and their occurrence across donors. To decide whether each TCR beta V gene segment behaved as functional or pseudogenic, an earlier analysis of nearly 600 of the donors relied on high-throughput TCR beta sequencing. Donor age, sex, ethnicity and CMV serostatus were collected together with the repertoire data. A later genetic analysis used genome-wide SNP genotypes for 398 of the 666 donors, treating that subset as a discovery cohort. All discovery cohort repertoires had been generated on a single sequencing platform. HLA typing included class I and class II loci at four-digit resolution. The number of typed donors differed by locus: about 620-630 for A, B, C, DRB1 and DQB1; approximately 520 for DQA1; around 610 for DPA1; and some 430 for DPB1. Roughly 5 DR-DQ haplotypes were handled as single units for association and clustering, since linkage in the cohort was strong. Across 300 to 500 genotyped donors of the cohort, an average of approximately 220,000 unique TCR beta nucleotide sequences per donor were sequenced, and around 20% of those sequences were non-productive.

The library was produced with the immunoSEQ multiplex PCR assay. For the multiplex PCR, a mixture combining 60 forward primers for TCR Vbeta segments and 13 reverse primers for TCR Jbeta segments was used. The CDR3 region of rearranged TCR beta genes was amplified from genomic DNA with a multiplex PCR assay. Amplified TCR beta libraries were sequenced as 87-base-pair reads on the Illumina HiSeq System. As for the authors' bioinformatics: A later analysis counted approximately 74 million unique TCR beta chains across the 550 to 700 repertoires, and some 11 million of these chains were shared by at least two donors. Raw reads were error-corrected and collapsed into unique sequences by a nearest-neighbor algorithm in which closely related sequences were merged to remove PCR and sequencing errors. CDR3 sequences were aligned to IMGT reference sequences to assign V, D and J gene segments. For a sequence to be retained, at least a six-nucleotide match to both a V gene segment and a J gene segment was required. Rearrangements were called productive when the CDR3 lacked stop codons and stayed in frame with V and J; all others were non-productive. CDR3 was defined by IMGT convention, running from the second conserved V-encoded cysteine to the conserved J-encoded phenylalanine. The earlier analysis of fewer than 700 of the donors excluded sequences that lacked an unambiguous match to a single V gene segment. In an earlier analysis of some 590 of the donors, V segments were called functional above 56.7% productive rearrangements and were called segregating when the between-donor standard deviation exceeded 5%. A statistical classification framework was built to diagnose cytomegalovirus status from the catalog of TCR beta chain sequences. In a later analysis, TCR nucleotide sequences were compared against IMGT/GENE-DB human TR gene sequences so that V and J genes could be assigned. In a later analysis, CDR3 sequences and most-parsimonious VDJ recombination scenarios were assigned using the TCRdist pipeline. In a later analysis, each TCR beta chain was defined by its CDR3 amino acid sequence together with its V-gene family, and reads without a unique V-gene family were excluded. To address suspected cross-contamination and a sequencing artifact, a later analysis removed 592 highly shared, low-generation-probability nucleotide sequences. In a later analysis, a clonal expansion index for each public chain was calculated from normalized within-repertoire ranks of inferred template counts. In a later analysis, generation probabilities were computed using a VDJ recombination model fitted to out-of-frame rearrangements, and the results were checked against IGoR. A later analysis scored TCR-TCR, TCR-HLA and TCR-CMV co-occurrence with hypergeometric tests, applying a repertoire-size bias correction to TCR pairs. To estimate false discovery rates, a later analysis permuted the HLA or CMV assignments 20 times. In a later analysis, co-occurring TCRs were grouped using DBSCAN, and TCRdist sequence similarity was added for clustering within HLA-allele-positive subsets. Repertoires with fewer than 30,000 or more than 120,000 public chains, plus five repertoires with anomalous nucleotide sharing, were excluded from co-occurrence clustering. The table comes from immuneACCESS by way of TCRdb, which keeps in-frame sequences with V and J called. Part of the clones is missing from these tables; in studies checked, under half for an unresolved V gene and the rest for unknown reasons. V and J calls and clone size are copied from that table; D and trimming were computed from the DNA. The sample includes about 220,000 clones, with around 80% observed a single time. About 0.77% of the sample rests with the top ten.

The cohort comprised 670 or so healthy bone marrow donors. Cohort members were all nominally healthy when sampled, although unrecorded immune exposures were likely present. The donor tested CMV seronegative and was one of the 352 seronegative cohort members. Each donor provided a peripheral blood sample, and peripheral blood mononuclear cells were used for TCR beta sequencing. Genomic DNA extraction from the blood cell samples was performed with the Qiagen DNeasy Blood Extraction Kit. Points the paper makes about the study in general: A later analysis reported that several top co-occurrence clusters appeared linked to parvovirus B19, influenza, CMV and Epstein-Barr virus. The study gave a list of 150 to 200 TCR beta chains associated with cytomegalovirus. Because HLA typing was missing for some donors at each locus, association tests included only the typed subset. A further reported finding was that TCR beta sequences accurately predicted the HLA-A and HLA-B alleles for most subjects in the first cohort. While some public TCRs were present in many individuals, most TCR sequences turned up only very rarely across donors. An earlier analysis of 587 of the donors showed that most TCR beta V segments appeared in productive rearrangements either about 87% or about 30% of the time, which broadly matched IMGT annotations. It was suggested by the authors that the approach could potentially be generalized to other disease states and immunological phenotypes. For the cohort, immune exposure information was limited to CMV serostatus. In a later analysis, the rate of TCR association differed among HLA loci, with DRB1 alleles having the most associated TCRs and HLA-C alleles having the fewest. V-gene and J-gene trimming of TCR beta chains was associated with a missense DCLRE1C variant in a later genetic analysis, and the association was replicated in an independent cohort. According to a later genetic analysis, donors in an Asian-associated ancestry cluster had fewer N-insertions in productive TCRs than the approximately 690-donor mean. Roughly 15 rarely observed V segments, including chromosome 9 orphons, were excluded from the earlier analysis of several hundred of the donors because counts were too low. Linkage disequilibrium might explain the correlated functional status among segregating V segments, but an unknown experimental factor could not be ruled out. A later analysis found that HLA-associated TCR beta chains were more clonally expanded and had lower generation probabilities than equally common non-associated chains. In vitro tests confirmed that three of the cytomegalovirus-associated TCR beta chains recognize cytomegalovirus antigens. Presence/absence analyses assumed roughly uniform sequencing depth across donors, an assumption that may not hold. In a later analysis, around 15,000 TCR beta sequences were associated with specific HLA alleles at a false discovery rate of 0.05. In a later analysis, most CMV-associated TCR beta chains were found to appear HLA-restricted, with HLA associations seemingly driven largely by CMV exposure. The classifier was reported to diagnose cytomegalovirus status with high specificity and sensitivity in both the original cohort and the validation cohort. The cohort was sequenced for TCR beta chains only, and without alpha or paired-chain data the features that could be detected were limited. Strong co-occurrence of HLA alleles, especially DR and DQ, made assigning TCR associations to individual alleles difficult. A group of highly shared sequence variants was considered likely to be a technical artifact of the sequencing pipeline.

As regards this clone: The antigen it recognizes is unknown. Per-base quality was not reported, and no clone a single base away is much larger than it.

The receptor comes from a boy between 2 and 15 years old in good health and CMV-seronegative. Sequencing was done on a sample of PBMCs.

This receptor carries the CDR3 CASSSTSKNTEQFF. The DNA sequence follows: TGTGCCAGCTCATCGACTTCCAAAAATACCGAGCAGTTCTTC. The rearrangement combines TRBV18 with TRBJ2-1; no D gene can be assigned with confidence. The trim is 5 bases for V and 10 bases for J, with a gap of 18 bases between the germline ends. The CDR3, cysteine through phenylalanine, is 14 amino acids long. The only DNA kept is the CDR3, 42 bases in frame from the first base. The germline V gene encodes CDR1 KGHSH and CDR2 LQKENI.